This T cell receptor beta chain was recovered during a study of CXCR3-negative and CXCR3-positive naive CD8 T cells. For the study at large: Every library held about 1.5 +/- 0.3 million TRB reads, and the total came to around 150 million. General study results and limits: With respect to TRBV-TRBJ usage, naive CXCR3-negative and CXCR3-positive cells were similar; memory differed. Relative to CXCR3-negative naive cells, CXCR3-positive naive cells had more hydrophobic TRB CDR3s.

Germline values: CDR1 SEHNR, CDR2 FQNEAQ (reference sequence). The length of the CDR3 is 16 residues. About this clonotype itself: The antigen remains unidentified.

A CD45RO-CCR7+CD27+CD95- phenotype identified naive CD8+ T cells. Through 5' RACE with UMI labels, the TRB cDNA libraries were prepared. TCRdb re-analyzed the 5' RACE reads; it lists each CDR3 protein once, without DNA. The record lists tens of thousands of distinct CDR3 sequences, of which the ten most abundant hold approximately 0.43%. The source is a human donor in good health. Some clones in this sample may be carry-over from other donors' samples. The sequenced sample consisted of naive CXCR3- CD8+ T cells from blood. The subset: CD45RO-CCR7+CD27+CD95- naive CD8+ T cells lacking CXCR3 (TNR3-). The chain combines TRBV7-9 with TRBJ2-3. The CDR3: CASSPPSVPSTDTQYF.